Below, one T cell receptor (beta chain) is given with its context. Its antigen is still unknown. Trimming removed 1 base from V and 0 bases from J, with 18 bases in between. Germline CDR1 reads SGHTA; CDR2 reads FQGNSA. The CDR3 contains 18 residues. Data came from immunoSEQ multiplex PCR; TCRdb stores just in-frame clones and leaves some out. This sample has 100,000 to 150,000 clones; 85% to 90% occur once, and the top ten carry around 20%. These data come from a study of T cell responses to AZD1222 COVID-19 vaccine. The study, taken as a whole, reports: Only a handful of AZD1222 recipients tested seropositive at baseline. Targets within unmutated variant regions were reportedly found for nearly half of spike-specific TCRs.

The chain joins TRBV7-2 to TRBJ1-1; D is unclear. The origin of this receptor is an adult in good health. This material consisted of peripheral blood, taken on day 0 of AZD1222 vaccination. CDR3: CASSLVRANRFMNTEAFF. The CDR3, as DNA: TGTGCCAGCAGCTTAGTACGGGCCAACCGGTTCATGAACACTGAAGCTTTCTTT.